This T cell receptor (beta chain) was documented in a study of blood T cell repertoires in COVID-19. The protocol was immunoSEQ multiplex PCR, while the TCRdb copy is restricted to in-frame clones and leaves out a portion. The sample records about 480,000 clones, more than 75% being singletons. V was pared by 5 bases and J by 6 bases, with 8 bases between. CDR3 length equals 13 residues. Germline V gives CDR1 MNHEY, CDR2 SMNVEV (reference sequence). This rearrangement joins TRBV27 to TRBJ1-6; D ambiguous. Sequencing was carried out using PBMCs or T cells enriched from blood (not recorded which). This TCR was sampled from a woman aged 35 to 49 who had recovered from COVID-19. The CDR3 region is CASSVQFNSPLHF. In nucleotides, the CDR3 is TGTGCCAGCAGTGTGCAGTTTAATTCACCCCTCCACTTT.